Reported below is one T cell receptor (beta chain). Relapsing-remitting disease, either stable or active, was present in the multiple sclerosis controls, who were treatment-naive patients. The data originate from a study of CD8 T cells in Susac syndrome. Germline V gene lookup returns CDR1 DFQATT and CDR2 SNEGSKA (reference sequence). With 0 bases clipped from V and 2 bases from J, the junction kept 3 bases outside the gene matches. The CDR3 runs to 15 residues. RNA totalling roughly 0.45 to 1 ug underwent reverse transcription with random hexamers. Amplification of TCR beta CDR3 by immunoSEQ multiplex PCR spanned 54 Vbeta and 13 Jbeta. TCRdb recomputed calls from the immunoSEQ multiplex PCR reads with MiXCR, one row per CDR3 protein. The sample includes about 150,000 distinct CDR3 sequences, nearly 97% of them seen just once.

This sequence originates from a human donor with multiple sclerosis. The chain employs TRBV20-1 and TRBJ2-3; 9 bases are a match to TRBD2. Sequencing input: CD8+ T cells from PBMCs. CDR3 loop: CSARELAGYTDTQYF. The CDR3 DNA is TGCAGTGCTAGAGAGCTAGCGGGGTACACAGATACGCAGTATTTT.